This T cell receptor (beta chain) is drawn from a study of PD-1 blockade in classical Hodgkin lymphoma. The study's findings and limits: According to reports, newly diagnosed patients had lower baseline TCR diversity than healthy donors, and relapsed/refractory patients had lower baseline TCR diversity still. Why repertoires differed is undefined; disease activity or prior therapy possibly contributed. Any patient who commenced nivolumab under 1 year after ASCT was excluded. The study found complete responders had baseline diversity similar to newly diagnosed patients.

Clones were sequenced by immunoSEQ multiplex PCR, and TCRdb holds only the in-frame ones, with some missing. The sample carries about 93,000 clones, 78% recorded once. Time point of the sample: cycle 4 day 1 (C4D1), after more than five weeks of nivolumab. With no exception, relapse followed autologous stem cell transplantation in all patients, and brentuximab vedotin exposure varied. Germline CDR1 and CDR2: DFQATT and SNEGSKA (reference sequence). The CDR3 runs to 11 residues. Turning to this clone: Its target is not known.

The source was peripheral blood mononuclear cells (PBMCs), collected before the fourth cycle of nivolumab. The chain uses TRBV20-1 and TRBJ2-5; the match to TRBD1 covers 8 bases. The source is a human donor with classical Hodgkin lymphoma. CDR3 DNA sequence: TGCAGCAAGACAGGGGAAGAGACCCAGTACTTC. Its translation: CSKTGEETQYF.